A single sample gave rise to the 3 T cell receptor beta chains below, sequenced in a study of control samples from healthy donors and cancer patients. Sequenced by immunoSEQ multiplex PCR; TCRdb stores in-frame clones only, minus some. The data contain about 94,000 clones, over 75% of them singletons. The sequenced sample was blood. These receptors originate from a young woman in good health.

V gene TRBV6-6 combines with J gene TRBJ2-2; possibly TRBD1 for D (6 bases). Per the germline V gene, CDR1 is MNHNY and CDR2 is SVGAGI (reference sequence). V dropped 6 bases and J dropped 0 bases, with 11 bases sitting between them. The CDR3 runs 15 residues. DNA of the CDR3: TGTGCCAGCAGCCCTACAGGGACGAACACCGGGGAGCTGTTTTTT. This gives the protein CASSPTGTNTGELFF.

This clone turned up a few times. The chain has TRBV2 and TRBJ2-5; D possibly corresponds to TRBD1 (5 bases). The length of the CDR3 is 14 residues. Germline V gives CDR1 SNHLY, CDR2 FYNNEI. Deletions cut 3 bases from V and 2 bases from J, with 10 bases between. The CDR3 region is CASSDPRVQETQYF. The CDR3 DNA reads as TGTGCCAGCAGTGACCCCAGGGTGCAAGAGACCCAGTACTTC. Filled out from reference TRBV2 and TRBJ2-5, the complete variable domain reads EPEVTQTPSHQVTQMGQEVILRCVPISNHLYFYWYRQILGQKVEFLVSFYNNEISEKSEIFDDQFSVERPDGSNFTLKIRSTKLEDSAMYFCASSDPRVQETQYFGPGTRLLVL.

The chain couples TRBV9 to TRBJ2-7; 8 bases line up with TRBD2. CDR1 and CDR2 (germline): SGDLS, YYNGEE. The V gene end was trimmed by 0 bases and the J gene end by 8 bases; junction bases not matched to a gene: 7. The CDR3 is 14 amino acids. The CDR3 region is CASSVGGSGAKQYF. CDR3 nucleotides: TGTGCCAGCAGCGTAGGGGGTAGCGGGGCTAAGCAGTACTTC.